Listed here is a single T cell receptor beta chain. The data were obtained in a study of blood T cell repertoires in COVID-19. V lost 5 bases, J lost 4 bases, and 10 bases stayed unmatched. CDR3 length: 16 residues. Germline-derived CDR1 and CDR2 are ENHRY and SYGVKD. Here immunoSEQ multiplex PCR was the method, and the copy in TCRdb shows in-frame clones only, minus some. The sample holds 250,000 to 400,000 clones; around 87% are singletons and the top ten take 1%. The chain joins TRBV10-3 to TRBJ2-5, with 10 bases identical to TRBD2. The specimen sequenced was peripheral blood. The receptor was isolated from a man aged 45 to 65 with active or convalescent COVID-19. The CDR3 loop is CAISNPPGLAPETQYF. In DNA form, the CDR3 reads TGTGCCATCAGTAACCCCCCGGGACTAGCGCCAGAGACCCAGTACTTC.